Below, 8 T cell receptor beta chains from the same sample are listed, as sequenced in a study of Ad26.COV2.S vaccination and SARS-CoV-2 variants. The protocol was immunoSEQ multiplex PCR, while the TCRdb copy is restricted to in-frame clones and leaves out a portion. The repertoire holds hundreds of thousands of clones, with approximately 92% as singletons. Treatment indicated: around 19 received Ad26.COV2.S at low or high dose, single or two shots; roughly five received placebo; per-sample allocation not given. Collection of the samples took place on day 63 after the first injection of vaccine or placebo. Here the sequenced sample was peripheral blood, taken in a trial of Ad26.COV2.S vaccine versus placebo. The receptors were gathered from a person aged 18-65 years who received the Ad26.COV2.S COVID-19 vaccine or a placebo.

The gene calls are TRBV25-1 and TRBJ1-5; the match to TRBD1 covers 7 bases. The CDR3 loop spans 14 amino acids. With V trimmed by 5 bases and J by 3 bases, 4 bases remained unmatched. The germline V gene has CDR1 MGHDK and CDR2 SYGVNS. This chain's CDR3 is CASSLTGVNQPQHF. The CDR3 bases are TGTGCCAGCAGTCTTACAGGGGTCAATCAGCCCCAGCATTTT.

The chain recombines TRBV19 with TRBJ2-2; TRBD2 matches 11 bases. The CDR3 runs 17 residues. V lost 5 bases and J lost 6; bases outside the gene matches: 11. The germline CDR1 and CDR2 sequences are LNHDA and SQIVND (reference sequence). CDR3 nucleotide sequence: TGTGCCAGTAGTCTGACCTCTAGCGGGGGGATCTCCGGGGAGCTGTTTTTT. It is translated as CASSLTSSGGISGELFF.

This sequence joins TRBV6-5 and TRBJ2-5; TRBD2 aligns across 11 bases. V shed 5 bases, J shed 2 bases, and the junction held 4 bases outside the gene matches. The germline V gene encodes CDR1 MNHEY and CDR2 SVGAGI. This CDR3 has 15 residues. The CDR3: CASSPWTSGQETQYF. For the CDR3, the DNA is TGTGCCAGCAGTCCCTGGACTAGCGGGCAAGAGACCCAGTACTTC.

The rearrangement links TRBV5-4 to TRBJ1-4; D perhaps matches TRBD1 (5 bases). The CDR3 spans 15 residues. Germline loops: CDR1 SGHNT, CDR2 YYREEE (reference sequence). V lost 4 bases to trimming and J lost 5 bases, with 15 bases between them. The CDR3: CASSPETNRNEKLFF. As DNA, the CDR3 is TGTGCCAGCAGCCCCGAAACAAACAGGAATGAAAAACTGTTTTTT.

V and J are TRBV29-1 and TRBJ2-3; D gene ambiguous. The V end was cut by 1 base, the J end by 10 bases, with 15 bases between. This CDR3 is built from 13 residues. The V gene's germline CDR1 is SQVTM and CDR2 ANQGSEA. The CDR3 DNA reads as TGCAGCGTTGAAGGGGCCCCGAGGACCCCGCAGTATTTT. Residues: CSVEGAPRTPQYF.

This clone was picked up one time. The DNA of the CDR3 is TGTGCCAGCAGCCAATGGCTACCGGGGGCAGGTGAGACCCAGTACTTC. Amino acid sequence: CASSQWLPGAGETQYF. This sequence joins TRBV3-1 (or the pseudogene TRBV3-2) and TRBJ2-5; D may be TRBD1 or TRBD2 (6 bases each). Germline CDR1 LGHDT, CDR2 YNNKEL (reference sequence). CDR3 length: 16 residues. Trimming cost V 2 bases and J 5 bases, with 18 bases left between them.

This clone was detected once. The V call is TRBV23-1, the J call TRBJ2-7; D may be TRBD2 (5 bases). TRBV23-1 is an ORF, and what it does is uncertain. Trimming shortened V by 6 bases and J by 2 bases, and 20 bases separated the two germline ends. The CDR3 totals 16 residues. CDR3 sequence reads: CASRTSPLRRAYEQYF. CDR3 sequence (DNA): TGCGCCAGCAGGACATCCCCCCTGAGGCGGGCCTACGAGCAGTACTTC.

The gene calls are TRBV7-9 and TRBJ2-7; 9 bases map to TRBD1. V dropped 1 base and J dropped 12; count of bases not matched to a gene: 4. This CDR3 has 12 residues. Per germline, CDR1 SEHNR and CDR2 FQNEAQ (reference sequence). This CDR3 is CASSLEQGASYF. The CDR3 DNA reads as TGTGCCAGCAGCTTAGAACAGGGGGCTTCGTACTTC.